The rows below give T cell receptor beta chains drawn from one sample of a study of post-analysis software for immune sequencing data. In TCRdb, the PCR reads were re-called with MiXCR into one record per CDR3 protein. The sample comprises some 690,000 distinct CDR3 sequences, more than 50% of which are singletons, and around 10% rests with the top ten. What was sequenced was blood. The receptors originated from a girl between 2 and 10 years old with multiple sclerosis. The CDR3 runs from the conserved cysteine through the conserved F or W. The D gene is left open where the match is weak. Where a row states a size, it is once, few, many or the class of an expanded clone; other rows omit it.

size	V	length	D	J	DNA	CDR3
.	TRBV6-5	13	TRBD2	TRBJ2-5	TGTGCCAGCGCCCTAGCGGGGGAAGAGACCCAGTACTTC	CASALAGEETQYF
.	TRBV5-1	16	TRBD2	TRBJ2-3	TGCGCCAGCAGCCCTTTAGCGGGAGTGAGCACAGATACGCAGTATTTT	CASSPLAGVSTDTQYF
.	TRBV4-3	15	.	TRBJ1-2	TGCGCCAGCAGCCAAGAGAGCACCTCTAACTATGGCTACACCTTC	CASSQESTSNYGYTF
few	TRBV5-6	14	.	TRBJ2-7	TGTGCCAGCAGCTTGGTAGGAGCCCCCTACGAGCAGTACTTC	CASSLVGAPYEQYF
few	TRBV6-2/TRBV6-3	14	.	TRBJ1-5	TGTGCCAGCAGTTCTCAGGGTAGCAATCAGCCCCAGCATTTT	CASSSQGSNQPQHF
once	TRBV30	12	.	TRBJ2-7	TGTGCCTCCATGACACAGTCCTACGAGCAGTACTTC	CASMTQSYEQYF
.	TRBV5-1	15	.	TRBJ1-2	TGCGCCAGCAGCTTTATGAGAGGGGGTGCGTATGGCTACACCTTC	CASSFMRGGAYGYTF
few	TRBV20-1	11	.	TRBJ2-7	TGCAGTTCCCCTCTCCGCGGCGAGCAGTACTTC	CSSPLRGEQYF
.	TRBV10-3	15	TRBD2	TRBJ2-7	TGTGCCATCAGTGTCGGGGAGGGCAGTCCCTACGAGCAGTACTTC	CAISVGEGSPYEQYF
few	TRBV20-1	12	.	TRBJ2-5	TGCAGTGCTAGAGGACGGGAGGAGACCCAGTACTTC	CSARGREETQYF
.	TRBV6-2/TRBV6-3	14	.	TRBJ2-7	TGTGCCAGCAGCAGACAGAGCAGGGCCGACGAGCAGTACTTC	CASSRQSRADEQYF
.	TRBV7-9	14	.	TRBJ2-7	TGTGCCAGCAGCATTACAGGATACCCCTACGAGCAGTACTTC	CASSITGYPYEQYF
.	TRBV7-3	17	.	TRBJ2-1	TGTGCCAGCAGCCCCATCCCGGCCCAGGGGCGCAACAATGAGCAGTTCTTC	CASSPIPAQGRNNEQFF
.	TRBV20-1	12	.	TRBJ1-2	TGCAGTGCTAGAGAGAGGGGGGGTGGCTACACCTTC	CSARERGGGYTF
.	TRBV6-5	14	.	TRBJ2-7	TGTGCCAGCAGGGCGGTAGGCAACTCCTACGAGCAGTACTTC	CASRAVGNSYEQYF
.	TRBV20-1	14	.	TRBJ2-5	TGCAGTGCTAGAGATTCATGGAGCTGGGAGACCCAGTACTTC	CSARDSWSWETQYF
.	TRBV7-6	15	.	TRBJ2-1	TGTGCCAGCAGCTTAGCCGGGGGAGCCCAAGAGACCCAGTTCTTC	CASSLAGGAQETQFF
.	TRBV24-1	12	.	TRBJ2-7	TGTGCCACCAGTGACCCACACAATGAGCAGTACTTC	CATSDPHNEQYF
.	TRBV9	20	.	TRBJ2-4	TGTGCCAGCAGCGTAGGCACCCGGGACCCAAGCTACTTAGCCAAAAACATTCAGTACTTC	CASSVGTRDPSYLAKNIQYF
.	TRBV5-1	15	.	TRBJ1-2	TGCGCCAGCAGGCTCATCGACAGGACTAGTAATGGCTACACCTTC	CASRLIDRTSNGYTF
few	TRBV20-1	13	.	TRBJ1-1	TGCAGTGCTAGAGGCTGGGAGAACACTGAAGCTTTCTTT	CSARGWENTEAFF
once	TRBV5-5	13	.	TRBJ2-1	TGTGCCAGCAGCTTCTCCCCCAGCCATGAGCAGTTCTTC	CASSFSPSHEQFF
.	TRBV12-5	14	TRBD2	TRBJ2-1	TGTGCTAGTGAACTGACTAGCGGGAGAAATGAGCAGTTCTTC	CASELTSGRNEQFF
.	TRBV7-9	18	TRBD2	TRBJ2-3	TGTGCCAGCAGCTTACCCAGCCGACTAGCGGCGGATGGAGATACGCAGTATTTT	CASSLPSRLAADGDTQYF
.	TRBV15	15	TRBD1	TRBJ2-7	TGTGCCACCAGCAGAGTGATAGGGACAGTCTACGAGCAGTACTTC	CATSRVIGTVYEQYF
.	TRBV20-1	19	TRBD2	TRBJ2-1	TGCAGTGCCTCACCTCGCGGGCTAGCGGGAGGGTTTTCCTACAATGAGCAGTTCTTC	CSASPRGLAGGFSYNEQFF
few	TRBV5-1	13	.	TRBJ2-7	TGCGCCAGCAGCTTGAATCTGGGTTCCGAGCAGTACTTC	CASSLNLGSEQYF
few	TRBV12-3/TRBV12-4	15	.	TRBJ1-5	TGTGCCAGCAGTTTGAACGGGGGATCCAATCAGCCCCAGCATTTT	CASSLNGGSNQPQHF
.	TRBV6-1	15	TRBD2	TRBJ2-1	TGTGCCAGCAGTGAAACTAGCGGGAGTACCAATGAGCAGTTCTTC	CASSETSGSTNEQFF
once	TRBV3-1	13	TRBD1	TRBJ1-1	TGTGCCAGCAGCCCCGGGACAGCCCCTGAAGCTTTCTTT	CASSPGTAPEAFF
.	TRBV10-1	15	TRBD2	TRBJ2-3	TGCGCCAGCAGTGAGTCGGGAGGGGTACCAGATACGCAGTATTTT	CASSESGGVPDTQYF
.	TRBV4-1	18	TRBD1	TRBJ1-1	TGCGCCAGCAGCCAAGAAGACAGGGTGGTGCGGCTGAACACTGAAGCTTTCTTT	CASSQEDRVVRLNTEAFF
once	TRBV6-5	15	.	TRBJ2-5	TGTGCCAGCAGTTACTCGTCAGGATCCCAAGAGACCCAGTACTTC	CASSYSSGSQETQYF
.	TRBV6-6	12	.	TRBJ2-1	TGTGCCAGCAGACTCCAGAAAGAGGAGCAGTTCTTC	CASRLQKEEQFF
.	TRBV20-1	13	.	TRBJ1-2	TGCAGTGCTAGAGATAGGCAGTCTCGGGGCTACACCTTC	CSARDRQSRGYTF
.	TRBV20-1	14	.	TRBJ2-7	TGCAGTGCCAAGGAGCCGGGCTACTCCTACGAGCAGTACTTC	CSAKEPGYSYEQYF
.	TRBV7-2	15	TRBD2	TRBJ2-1	TGTGCCAGCAGGCTCGAACTAGCGAGGGGCGTCATTCAGTTCTTC	CASRLELARGVIQFF
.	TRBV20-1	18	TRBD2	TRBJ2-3	TGCAGTGCTAGAGATGGTCTAGCGGGAGGGCCGAGGAGAGATACGCAGTATTTT	CSARDGLAGGPRRDTQYF
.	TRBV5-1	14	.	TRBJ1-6	TGCGCCAGCAGCTTGCCAGAACAGGATTCACCCCTCCACTTT	CASSLPEQDSPLHF
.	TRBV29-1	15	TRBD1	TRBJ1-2	TGCAGCGTTGACTTGGGGGACAGCGGCATTTATGGCTACACCTTC	CSVDLGDSGIYGYTF
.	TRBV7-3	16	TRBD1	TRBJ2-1	TGTGCCAGCAGCTCCACCCCCAGGACAGGGTTTCATGAGCAGTTCTTC	CASSSTPRTGFHEQFF
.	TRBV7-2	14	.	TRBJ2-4	TGTGCCAGCAGCTTTCTAGGAGCCAAAAACATTCAGTACTTC	CASSFLGAKNIQYF
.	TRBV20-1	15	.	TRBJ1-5	TGCAGTGCTAGAGATCAGGGGCAGCTAAATCAGCCCCAGCATTTT	CSARDQGQLNQPQHF
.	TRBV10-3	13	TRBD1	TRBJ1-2	TGTGCCATCAGGGGGACAGAGGATGATGGCTACACCTTC	CAIRGTEDDGYTF
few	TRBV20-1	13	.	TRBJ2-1	TGCAGTGCTCTAGTGCCCCGATACAATGAGCAGTTCTTC	CSALVPRYNEQFF
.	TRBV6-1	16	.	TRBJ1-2	TGTGCCAGCAGTGGTCCGCCGGGCAGGCTAGGGGGAGGCTACACCTTC	CASSGPPGRLGGGYTF
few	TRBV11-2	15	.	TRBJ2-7	TGTGCCAGCCGTCCGCGTACGGATAATCCATACGAGCAGTACTTC	CASRPRTDNPYEQYF
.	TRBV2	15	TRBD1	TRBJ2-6	TGTGCCAGCAGAGACAGGGCCTCTGGGGCCAACGTCCTGACTTTC	CASRDRASGANVLTF
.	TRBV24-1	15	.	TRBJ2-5	TGTGCCACCAGTGATGTACAAGGGGGACAAGAGACCCAGTACTTC	CATSDVQGGQETQYF
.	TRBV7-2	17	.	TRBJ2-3	TGTGCCAGCAGCTTAACCCCCAGTAGCTCTAGCACAGATACGCAGTATTTT	CASSLTPSSSSTDTQYF